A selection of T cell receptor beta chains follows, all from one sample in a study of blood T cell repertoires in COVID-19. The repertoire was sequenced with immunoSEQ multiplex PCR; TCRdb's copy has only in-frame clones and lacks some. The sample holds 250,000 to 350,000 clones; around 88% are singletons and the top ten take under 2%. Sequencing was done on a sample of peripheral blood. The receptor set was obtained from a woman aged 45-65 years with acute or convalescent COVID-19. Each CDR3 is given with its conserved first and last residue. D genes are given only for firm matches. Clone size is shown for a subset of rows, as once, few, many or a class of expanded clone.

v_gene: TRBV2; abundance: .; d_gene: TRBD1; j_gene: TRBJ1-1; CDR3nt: TGTGCCAGCAGTGTAAGATCAACAGGGGACACTGAAGCTTTCTTT; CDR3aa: CASSVRSTGDTEAFF
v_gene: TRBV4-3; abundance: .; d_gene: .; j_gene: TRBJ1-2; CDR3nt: TGCGCCAGCAGCCAAGCCCCCAGCGGCCAGCTTAAAACTTCTAACTATGGCTACACCTTC; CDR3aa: CASSQAPSGQLKTSNYGYTF
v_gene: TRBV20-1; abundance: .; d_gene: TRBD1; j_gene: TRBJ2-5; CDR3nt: TGCAGTGCTAGTTTCGTAAGACAGGGGACAGAGACCCAGTACTTC; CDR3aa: CSASFVRQGTETQYF
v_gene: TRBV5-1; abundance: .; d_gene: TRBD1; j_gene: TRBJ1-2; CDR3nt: TGCGCCAGCAGCTCGGGACAGGGAGAGGGCTACACCTTC; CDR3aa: CASSSGQGEGYTF
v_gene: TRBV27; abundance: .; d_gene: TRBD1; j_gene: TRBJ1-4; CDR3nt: TGTGCCAGCAGTCCCTATGGACAGGGGAGGTATGAAAAACTGTTTTTT; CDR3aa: CASSPYGQGRYEKLFF
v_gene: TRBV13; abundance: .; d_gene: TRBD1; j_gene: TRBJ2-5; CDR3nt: TGTGCCAGCAGCTTGGCGGGACAGGGCGTAGAGACCCAGTACTTC; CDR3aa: CASSLAGQGVETQYF
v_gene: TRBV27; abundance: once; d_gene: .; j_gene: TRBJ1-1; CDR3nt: TGTGCCAGCAGTTTTTCAGGGAACACTGAAGCTTTCTTT; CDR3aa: CASSFSGNTEAFF
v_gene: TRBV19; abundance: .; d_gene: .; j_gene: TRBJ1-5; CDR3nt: TGTGCCAGTAGTATATCGGGAGGGCGTCTCAATCAGCCCCAGCATTTT; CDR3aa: CASSISGGRLNQPQHF
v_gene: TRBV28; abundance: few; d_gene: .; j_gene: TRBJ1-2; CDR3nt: TGTGCCAGCAGTTACCCTGCGGGGCAGCGTGGCTACACCTTC; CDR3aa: CASSYPAGQRGYTF
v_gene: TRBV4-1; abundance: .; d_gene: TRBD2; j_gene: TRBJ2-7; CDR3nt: TGCGCCAGCAGCCAAGATGCGACTAGCGGGAGATACGAGCAGTACTTC; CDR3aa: CASSQDATSGRYEQYF
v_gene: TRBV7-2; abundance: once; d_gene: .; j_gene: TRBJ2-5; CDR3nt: TGTGCCAGCAGCTCCGGGGAGACCCAGTACTTC; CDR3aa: CASSSGETQYF
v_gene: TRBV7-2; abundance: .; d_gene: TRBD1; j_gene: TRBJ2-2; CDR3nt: TGTGCCAGCAGCTGGACAGGGGGCTCCGGGGAGCTGTTTTTT; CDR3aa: CASSWTGGSGELFF
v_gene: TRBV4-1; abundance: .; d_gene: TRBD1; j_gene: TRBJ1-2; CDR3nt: TGCGCCAGCACCGAGACAGGGTTTTTTGGCTACACCTTC; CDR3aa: CASTETGFFGYTF
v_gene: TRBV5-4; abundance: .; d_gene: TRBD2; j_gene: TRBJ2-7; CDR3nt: TGTGCCAGCAGCTTTGCGGGAGGGTCCTACGAGCAGTACTTC; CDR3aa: CASSFAGGSYEQYF
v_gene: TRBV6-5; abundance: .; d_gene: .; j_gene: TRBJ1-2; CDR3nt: TGTGCCAGCAAGTGGGAGAGTAACTATGGCTACACCTTC; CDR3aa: CASKWESNYGYTF
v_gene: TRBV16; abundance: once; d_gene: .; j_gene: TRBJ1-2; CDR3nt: TGTGCCAGCACACTCCTGCAGGGACTAATCTATGGCTACACCTTC; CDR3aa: CASTLLQGLIYGYTF
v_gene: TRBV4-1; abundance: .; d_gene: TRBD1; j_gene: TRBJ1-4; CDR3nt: TGCGCCAGCAGCCAACGGACAGGGAATATGTATGAAAAACTGTTTTTT; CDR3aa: CASSQRTGNMYEKLFF
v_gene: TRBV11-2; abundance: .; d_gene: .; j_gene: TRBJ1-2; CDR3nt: TGTGCCAGCAGCCCAGGTTCGAACTATGGCTACACCTTC; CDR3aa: CASSPGSNYGYTF
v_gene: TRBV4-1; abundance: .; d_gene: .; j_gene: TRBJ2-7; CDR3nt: TGCGCCAGCAGCCAACGAACGGAGGGTCCCTACGAGCAGTACTTC; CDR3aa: CASSQRTEGPYEQYF
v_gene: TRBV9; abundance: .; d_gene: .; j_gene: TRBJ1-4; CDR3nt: TGTGCCAGCAGCGTAGACCCGGGGTCGAAACTGTTTTTT; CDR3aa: CASSVDPGSKLFF
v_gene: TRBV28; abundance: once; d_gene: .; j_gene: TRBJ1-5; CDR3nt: TGTGCCAGCATGTCTTTAGGGGCGGGAAGCAATCAGCCCCAGCATTTT; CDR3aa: CASMSLGAGSNQPQHF
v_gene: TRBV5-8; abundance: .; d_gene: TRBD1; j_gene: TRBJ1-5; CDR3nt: TGTGCCAGCAGCCCCGGGACAGGGGCATTAGGCAATCAGCCCCAGCATTTT; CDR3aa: CASSPGTGALGNQPQHF
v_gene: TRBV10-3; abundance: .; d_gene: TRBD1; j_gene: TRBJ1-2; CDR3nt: TGTGCCATCAGCGCCGGGACAGCTAACTATGGCTACACCTTC; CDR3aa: CAISAGTANYGYTF
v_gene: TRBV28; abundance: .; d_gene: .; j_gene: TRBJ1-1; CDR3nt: TGTGCCAGCAGTACGTCAACACCGAACACTGAAGCTTTCTTT; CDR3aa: CASSTSTPNTEAFF
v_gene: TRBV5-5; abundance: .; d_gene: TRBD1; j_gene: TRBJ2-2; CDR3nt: TGTGCCAGCAGCACTGACAGGGGATTCGTAAAGGGGGAGCTGTTTTTT; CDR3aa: CASSTDRGFVKGELFF
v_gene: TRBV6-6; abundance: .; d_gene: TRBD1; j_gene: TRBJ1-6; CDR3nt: TGTGCCAGCAGCCCCCTGGACAGGGATAATTCACCCCTCCACTTT; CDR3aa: CASSPLDRDNSPLHF
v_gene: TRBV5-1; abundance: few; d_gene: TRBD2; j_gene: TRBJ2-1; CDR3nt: TGCGCCAGCAGCTTGGGCGGGACTAGTTCCAATGAGCAGTTCTTC; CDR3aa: CASSLGGTSSNEQFF
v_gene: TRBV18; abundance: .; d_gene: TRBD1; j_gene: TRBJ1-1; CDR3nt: TGTGCCAGCTCAACTACCGGGACAGGGAACACTGAAGCTTTCTTT; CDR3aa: CASSTTGTGNTEAFF
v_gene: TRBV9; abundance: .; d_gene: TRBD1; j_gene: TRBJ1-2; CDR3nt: TGTGCCAGCAGCGTAGGGCGGACAGGAAATGGCTACACCTTC; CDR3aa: CASSVGRTGNGYTF
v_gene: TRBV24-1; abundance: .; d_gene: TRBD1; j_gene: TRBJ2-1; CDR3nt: TGTGCCACCAGTGATTTTCTGGGACAGGTCCATGAGCAGTTCTTC; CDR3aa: CATSDFLGQVHEQFF
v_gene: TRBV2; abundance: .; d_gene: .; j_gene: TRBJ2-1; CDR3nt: TGTGCCAGCAACGGGGGTGGTGAGCAGTTCTTC; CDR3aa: CASNGGGEQFF
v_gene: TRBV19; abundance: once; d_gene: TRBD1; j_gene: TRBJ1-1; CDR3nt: TGTGCCAGTAGCCCGGGACAGGGCCACACTGAAGCTTTCTTT; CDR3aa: CASSPGQGHTEAFF
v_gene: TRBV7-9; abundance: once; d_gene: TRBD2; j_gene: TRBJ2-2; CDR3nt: TGTGCCAGCAGTTCTCCGGGGACTAGTTACGACACCGGGGAGCTGTTTTTT; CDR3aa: CASSSPGTSYDTGELFF
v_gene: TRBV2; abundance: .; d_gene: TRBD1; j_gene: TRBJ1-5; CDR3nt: TGTGCCAGCAGCCCCGACAGGGGCAATCAGCCCCAGCATTTT; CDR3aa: CASSPDRGNQPQHF
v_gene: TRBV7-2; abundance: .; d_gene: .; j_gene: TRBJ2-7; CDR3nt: TGTGCCAGCAGCCTCGGGACAACGGAATACGAGCAGTACTTC; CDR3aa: CASSLGTTEYEQYF
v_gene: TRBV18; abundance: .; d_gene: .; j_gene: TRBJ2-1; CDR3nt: TGTGCCAGCTCACCCCCCCGGGGTAGCGGAGGCGATTCCTACAATGAGCAGTTCTTC; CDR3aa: CASSPPRGSGGDSYNEQFF